The source of this T cell receptor beta chain is a study of neurological immune-mediated disorders. Notes on the study in general: In multiple sclerosis patients, the repertoire cluster was unrelated to clinical or MRI findings. Across subjects, no CDR3 amino acid sequence appeared in expanded clones of more than one subject, a finding that suggested private repertoires in all groups.

The team produced cDNA through 5'RACE using 10-nucleotide random UMIs. MiXCR was run by TCRdb on the 5' RACE reads, yielding one entry per CDR3 protein. This table has 65,000 to 95,000 distinct CDR3 sequences, 4.5% to 7.5% appearing once. CDR1 and CDR2 (germline): LNHDA, SQIVND (reference sequence). CDR3 size: 16 residues. Trimming at V came to 6 bases and at J to 4 bases, leaving 12 bases not matched to a gene. Only a few counts were recorded for this clonotype. Its specificity is not known. Stated time point: longitudinal time-point 2. This TCR derives from a woman aged 55-70 years with multiple sclerosis. The V gene is TRBV19, the J gene TRBJ2-3; TRBD1 matches 8 bases. Sequencing was done on a sample of PBMCs. The CDR3, as DNA: TGTGCCAGTAGCAGTACCAGGGGGCCTTTATCAGATACGCAGTATTTT. Amino acid sequence: CASSSTRGPLSDTQYF.